The clone carrying this T cell receptor beta chain was seen a few times. Its antigen is not identified. This specimen belongs to a study of T cell repertoires in cytomegalovirus infection. V lost 3 bases, J lost 2 bases, and 11 bases lay in between. CDR3 size: 15 residues. In germline, CDR1 is KGHDR, CDR2 SFDVKD. TCRdb reanalysed the reads using MiXCR and keeps one entry per CDR3 protein. The sample lists some 150,000 distinct CDR3 sequences, 32% occurring once. The sample here was CD8+ T cells from cultured PBMCs, taken from culture after CMV antigen stimulation. The receptor comes from a human donor in good health (CMV status not recorded). Some clones in this sample may be carry-over from other donors' samples. This sequence joins TRBV24-1 and TRBJ2-3; unclear D gene. The CDR3 protein is CATSDPRSPTDTQYF. In DNA form, the CDR3 reads TGTGCCACCAGTGATCCCAGGAGTCCCACAGATACGCAGTATTTT.